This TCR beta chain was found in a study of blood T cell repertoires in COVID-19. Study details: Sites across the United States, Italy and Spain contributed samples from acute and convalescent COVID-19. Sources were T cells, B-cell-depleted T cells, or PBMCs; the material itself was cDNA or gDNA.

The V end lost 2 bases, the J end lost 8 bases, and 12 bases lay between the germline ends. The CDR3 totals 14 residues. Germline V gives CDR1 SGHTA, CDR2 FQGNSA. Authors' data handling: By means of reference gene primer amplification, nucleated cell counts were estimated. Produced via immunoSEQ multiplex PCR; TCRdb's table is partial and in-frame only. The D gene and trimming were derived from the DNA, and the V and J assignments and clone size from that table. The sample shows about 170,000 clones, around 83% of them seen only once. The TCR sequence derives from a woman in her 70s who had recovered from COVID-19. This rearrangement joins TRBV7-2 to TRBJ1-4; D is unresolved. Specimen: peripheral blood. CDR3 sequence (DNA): TGTGCCAGCAGCTTACTGCGGATGCGAGAAAAACTGTTTTTT. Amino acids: CASSLLRMREKLFF.